The 25 T cell receptor beta chains presented below share a single source sample, sequenced in a study of cytomegalovirus exposure and HLA in healthy donors. Primers included in the PCR were 60 Vbeta and 13 Jbeta primers. Generated by immunoSEQ multiplex PCR, the TCRdb table keeps only in-frame clones and is missing some. The data show about 73,000 clones, about 78% seen once. The sequenced material came from PBMCs. Every receptor here comes from a male donor in good health and CMV-seronegative.

This chain links TRBV10-3 with TRBJ2-1, with 7 bases identical to TRBD2. With 2 bases clipped from V and 5 bases from J, the junction kept 9 bases outside the gene matches. This CDR3 has 16 amino acids. Germline V gene lookup returns CDR1 ENHRY and CDR2 SYGVKD. CDR3 nucleotides: TGTGCCATCAGTGAGATAGCGGCTAGCGGTAACAATGAGCAGTTCTTC. Translating gives CAISEIAASGNNEQFF.

The genes are TRBV7-8 and TRBJ2-1; unclear D gene. Germline values: CDR1 SGHVS, CDR2 FQNEAQ. The CDR3 totals 12 residues. V was shortened by 4 bases and J by 6 bases, with 7 bases between the two germline ends. The CDR3, as DNA: TGTGCCAGCAGCTCTCAGTCCAATGAGCAGTTCTTC. Protein sequence: CASSSQSNEQFF. The variable domain in full, with the rest retrieved from reference TRBV7-8 and TRBJ2-1, is GAGVSQSPRYKVAKRGQDVALRCDPISGHVSLFWYQQALGQGPEFLTYFQNEAQLDKSGLPSDRFFAERPEGSVSTLKIQRTQQEDSAVYLCASSSQSNEQFFGPGTRLTVL.

V and J are TRBV7-6 and TRBJ2-5, with D possibly matching TRBD1 (5 bases). V shed 5 bases and J shed 1 base, with 17 bases lying between them. This CDR3 region has 16 residues. The germline gives CDR1 SGHVS, CDR2 FNYEAQ. The CDR3 region has the DNA TGTGCCAGCAGCCTTCAAACATTGACAGCCCAAGAGACCCAGTACTTC. Translation: CASSLQTLTAQETQYF.

The table lists this clone with a few counts. The rearrangement links TRBV7-9 to TRBJ1-1; D uncertain. CDR3 size: 14 residues. Germline-derived CDR1 and CDR2 are SEHNR and FQNEAQ (reference sequence). Trimming removed 5 bases at V and 0 bases at J, with 10 bases between. CDR3 amino acids: CASSRERMNTEAFF. The CDR3 nucleotides are TGTGCCAGCAGCCGGGAAAGAATGAACACTGAAGCTTTCTTT.

V gene TRBV5-1 combines with J gene TRBJ2-3; 12 nucleotides agree with TRBD2. The CDR3 contains 15 residues. Germline trimming cut 1 base from V and 5 bases from J; bases unmatched to any gene: 2. Per the germline V gene, CDR1 is SGHRS and CDR2 is YFSETQ. The chain's CDR3 is CASSLSSGREDTQYF. CDR3 in DNA: TGCGCCAGCAGCTTGTCTAGCGGGAGGGAAGATACGCAGTATTTT.

For this clone: Compared with germline, one end of the junction differs, possibly owing to a read error. The genes are TRBV19 and TRBJ1-2; D unresolved. Germline CDR1 and CDR2: LNHDA and SQIVND (reference sequence). This CDR3 region has 9 residues. Here the CDR3 reads CAVGPGYTF. As DNA, the CDR3 is TGCGCCGTTGGGCCTGGCTACACCTTC.

The gene calls are TRBV9 and TRBJ1-1; 7 bases line up with TRBD1. In germline, CDR1 is SGDLS, CDR2 YYNGEE. This CDR3 comprises 12 residues. Trimming took 4 bases from V and 7 from J; bases not matched to a gene: 4. The CDR3: CASSLNRGEAFF. DNA of the CDR3: TGTGCCAGCAGCCTGAACAGGGGTGAAGCTTTCTTT.

The gene calls are TRBV4-3 and TRBJ1-2; weak D call: TRBD1 (5 bases). V dropped 0 bases and J dropped 4 bases, with 15 bases sitting between them. The CDR3 has 16 amino acids. The germline CDR1 and CDR2 sequences are LGHNA and YSLEER. The CDR3 spells CASSQDRQGEIYGYTF. The DNA for the CDR3 is TGCGCCAGCAGCCAAGATCGGCAGGGTGAAATCTATGGCTACACCTTC.

V is TRBV9 and J is TRBJ2-3; perhaps TRBD2 as D (5 bases). With 7 bases removed from V and 0 bases from J, the gap between germline ends came to 9 bases. The CDR3 has 13 residues. CDR1 is SGDLS and CDR2 is YYNGEE in the germline V gene. CDR3 nucleotide sequence: TGTGCCAGCGGGAGACCTAGCACAGATACGCAGTATTTT. Translation gives CASGRPSTDTQYF. The complete variable domain, with remaining parts taken from reference TRBV9 and TRBJ2-3, reads DSGVTQTPKHLITATGQRVTLRCSPRSGDLSVYWYQQSLDQGLQFLIQYYNGEERAKGNILERFSAQQFPDLHSELNLSSLELGDSALYFCASGRPSTDTQYFGPGTRLTVL.

A single count supports this clone. The chain combines TRBV10-1 with TRBJ2-7; 8 bases are shared with TRBD1. The CDR3 loop spans 14 amino acids. The J segment lost 3 bases and the V segment lost 6 bases, leaving 7 bases of the junction unmatched. The germline CDR1 and CDR2 sequences are WNHNN and SYGVQD (reference sequence). CDR3: CASRGNRGNYEQYF. In DNA form, the CDR3 reads TGCGCCAGCAGGGGAAACAGGGGGAACTACGAGCAGTACTTC.

The J gene is TRBJ2-1, the V gene TRBV9, with TRBD2 matching over 11 bases. Trimming took 5 bases from V and 3 from J; bases not matched to a gene: 10. CDR1 is SGDLS and CDR2 is YYNGEE in the germline V gene. The CDR3 is 17 residues long. CDR3 sequence reads: CASRSLRTSGLYNEQFF. As DNA, the CDR3 is TGTGCCAGCAGGAGCCTTCGGACTAGCGGGCTCTACAATGAGCAGTTCTTC.

Details on this clone: Different DNA sequences within this sample yield the same CDR3. V usage is TRBV30 and J usage is TRBJ2-3; 9 bases are shared with TRBD2. The germline V gene has CDR1 GTSNPN and CDR2 SVGIG (reference sequence). This CDR3 region has 14 residues. J lost 1 base, V lost 5 bases, and 4 bases had no gene match. The CDR3 coding sequence is TGTGCCTGGTCCGCGGGGGGGGGCACAGATACGCAGTATTTT. Translating gives CAWSAGGGTDTQYF.

This chain uses TRBV14 with TRBJ2-1; TRBD2 matches 7 bases. Looked up from germline, CDR1 is SGHDN and CDR2 is FVKESK. V trimming: 6 bases; J trimming: 2 bases; junction bases outside the gene matches: 4. The CDR3 has 14 amino acids. CDR3 bases: TGTGCCAGCAGTCATGGACTAGCCTACAATGAGCAGTTCTTC. The encoded protein is CASSHGLAYNEQFF.

The chain employs TRBV5-1 and TRBJ2-7, with D perhaps matching TRBD1 (6 bases). Trimming cost V 4 bases and J 1 base, with 12 bases left between them. The CDR3 totals 14 residues. CDR1 and CDR2 (germline): SGHRS, YFSETQ. CDR3 region: CASSTTTGSYEQYF. The CDR3 bases are TGCGCCAGCAGCACGACGACAGGTTCCTACGAGCAGTACTTC. The full variable domain, rest sourced from reference TRBV5-1 and TRBJ2-7, is KAGVTQTPRYLIKTRGQQVTLSCSPISGHRSVSWYQQTPGQGLQFLFEYFSETQRNKGNFPGRFSGRQFSNSRSEMNVSTLELGDSALYLCASSTTTGSYEQYFGPGTRLTVT.

This chain joins TRBV18 and TRBJ2-5; TRBD1 is a possible D gene (5 bases). Germline CDR1 and CDR2: KGHSH and LQKENI. Deletions cut 3 bases from V and 2 bases from J, with 10 bases between. The length of the CDR3 is 14 residues. CDR3 bases: TGTGCCAGCTCACCCCGGACACTACAAGAGACCCAGTACTTC. Amino acid sequence: CASSPRTLQETQYF.

J is TRBJ2-7 and V is TRBV7-9; 9 nucleotides line up with TRBD2. Germline V gene lookup returns CDR1 SEHNR and CDR2 FQNEAQ (reference sequence). The CDR3 spans 17 residues. V shed 7 bases, J shed 3 bases, and the junction held 16 bases outside the gene matches. CDR3 sequence reads: CASIPLPLTSGNYEQYF. Here the CDR3 DNA reads TGTGCCAGCATCCCTTTACCCTTGACTAGCGGAAACTACGAGCAGTACTTC.

The rearrangement uses TRBV11-2 and TRBJ1-1; no reliable D call. This CDR3 comprises 13 residues. V lost 5 bases to trimming and J lost 1 base, with 8 bases between them. Germline loops: CDR1 SGHAT, CDR2 FQNNGV. CDR3 sequence: CASSPNRNTEAFF. The CDR3 DNA is TGTGCCAGCAGCCCAAACAGGAACACTGAAGCTTTCTTT.

V gene TRBV28 combines with J gene TRBJ2-7, with TRBD1 identical over 7 bases. The CDR3 runs 14 residues. Per germline, CDR1 MDHEN and CDR2 SYDVKM. V shed 5 bases, J shed 4 bases, and the junction held 8 bases outside the gene matches. The CDR3 sequence is CASSLPDRWYEQYF. The CDR3, as DNA: TGTGCCAGCAGTCTTCCGGACAGGTGGTACGAGCAGTACTTC.

The chain links TRBV28 to TRBJ1-2; D perhaps matches TRBD1 (6 bases). V lost 7 bases, J lost 3 bases, and 30 bases lay in between. The CDR3 covers 19 residues. CDR1 is MDHEN and CDR2 is SYDVKM in the germline V gene. This chain's CDR3 is CASTPPTGAVGPRYYGYTF. DNA of the CDR3: TGTGCCAGCACTCCTCCGACAGGCGCCGTTGGCCCCCGCTACTATGGCTACACCTTC.

V gene TRBV28 combines with J gene TRBJ2-2, with 8 nucleotides matching TRBD1. After removal of 1 base from V and 1 base from J, the junction contained 8 bases not matched to a gene. The length of the CDR3 is 18 residues. Germline V lookup: CDR1 MDHEN, CDR2 SYDVKM. The CDR3: CASSLSTGVGGNTGELFF. CDR3 DNA sequence: TGTGCCAGCAGTTTATCGACAGGGGTCGGAGGGAACACCGGGGAGCTGTTTTTT.

The CDR3 DNA follows: TGTGCCAGCAGCTCGACAGGGGGAGCGGAGGGCTACACCTTC. It encodes CASSSTGGAEGYTF. V gene TRBV5-4 combines with J gene TRBJ1-2; 9 nucleotides match TRBD1. CDR1 and CDR2 (germline): SGHNT, YYREEE (reference sequence). V shed 3 bases, J shed 8 bases, and the junction held 8 bases outside the gene matches. The CDR3 sequence is 14 residues long.

The chain has TRBV27 and TRBJ2-7, with D possibly TRBD2 on 6 matching bases. This CDR3 is 15 amino acids long. Germline V lookup: CDR1 MNHEY, CDR2 SMNVEV (reference sequence). The ends were cut back, 0 bases at V and 0 bases at J, with 9 bases in the middle. DNA of the CDR3: TGTGCCAGCAGTTTATCCGCAGCGGGCTCCTACGAGCAGTACTTC. Its protein product is CASSLSAAGSYEQYF.

This chain joins TRBV9 and TRBJ2-6, with D possibly matching TRBD1 (5 bases). Trimming removed 7 bases from V and 1 base from J, with 12 bases in between. Germline loops: CDR1 SGDLS, CDR2 YYNGEE. The CDR3 is 15 residues long. The DNA for the CDR3 is TGTGCCAGCGAGCAGGGTTCTTCTGGGGCCAACGTCCTGACTTTC. Translated, it gives CASEQGSSGANVLTF. Together with reference TRBV9 and TRBJ2-6, the CDR3 gives the full variable domain: DSGVTQTPKHLITATGQRVTLRCSPRSGDLSVYWYQQSLDQGLQFLIQYYNGEERAKGNILERFSAQQFPDLHSELNLSSLELGDSALYFCASEQGSSGANVLTFGAGSRLTVL.

The chain joins TRBV7-2 to TRBJ2-7; 8 positions agree with TRBD2. J gave up 2 bases and V 5 bases, and 8 bases lay outside the gene matches. The CDR3 covers 15 residues. Germline CDR1 reads SGHTA; CDR2 reads FQGNSA. CDR3 region: CASSTDTGGAYEQYF. The CDR3 DNA reads as TGTGCCAGCAGCACGGATACGGGAGGGGCCTACGAGCAGTACTTC.

This chain links TRBV9 with TRBJ2-5, with 11 bases fitting TRBD2. This CDR3 contains 16 residues. The V gene's germline CDR1 is SGDLS and CDR2 YYNGEE. J gave up 4 bases and V 3 bases, and 8 bases lay outside the gene matches. This CDR3 is CASSAGPSGGIETQYF. In nucleotides, the CDR3 is TGTGCCAGCAGCGCCGGTCCTAGCGGGGGGATAGAGACCCAGTACTTC.